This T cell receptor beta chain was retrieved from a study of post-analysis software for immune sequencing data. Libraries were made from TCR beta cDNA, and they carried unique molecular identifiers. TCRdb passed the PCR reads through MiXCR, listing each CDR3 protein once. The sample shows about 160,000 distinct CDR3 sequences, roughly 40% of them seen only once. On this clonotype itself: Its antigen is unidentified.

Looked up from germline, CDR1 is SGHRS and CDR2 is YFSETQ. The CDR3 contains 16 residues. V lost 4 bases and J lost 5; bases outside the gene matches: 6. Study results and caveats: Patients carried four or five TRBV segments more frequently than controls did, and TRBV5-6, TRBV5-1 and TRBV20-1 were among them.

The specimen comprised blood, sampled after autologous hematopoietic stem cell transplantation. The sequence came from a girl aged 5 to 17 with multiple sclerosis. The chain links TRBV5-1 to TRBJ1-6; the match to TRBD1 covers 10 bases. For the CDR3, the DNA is TGCGCCAGCAGCCGGGACAGGGGAAGGGATAATTCACCCCTCCACTTT. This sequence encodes CASSRDRGRDNSPLHF.